Each of the 17 T cell receptor beta chains below was sequenced from the same sample in a study of OX40 agonist ivuxolimab in advanced cancers. Data came from immunoSEQ multiplex PCR; TCRdb stores just in-frame clones and leaves some out. The sample has 70,000 to 95,000 clones, about nine tenths seen once; the top ten hold 0.33%. The sample here was CD4+ or CD8+ T cells sorted from blood, taken in a trial of the OX40 agonist ivuxolimab. Receptors were obtained from an adult with an advanced solid tumor such as melanoma, head and neck, liver or kidney cancer.

This chain links TRBV19 with TRBJ1-2; 10 bases match TRBD1. Germline CDR1 LNHDA, CDR2 SQIVND (reference sequence). Trimming removed 6 bases from V and 7 bases from J; junction bases left unmatched: 20. This CDR3 region has 18 residues. CDR3 sequence (DNA): TGTGCCAGTAGGGGAGGGATGATGGACAGGGGGAAGACTGGTGGCTACACCTTC. Encoded protein: CASRGGMMDRGKTGGYTF. Looking up the rest from reference TRBV19 and TRBJ1-2 gives the full variable domain: DGGITQSPKYLFRKEGQNVTLSCEQNLNHDAMYWYRQDPGQGLRLIYYSQIVNDFQKGDIAEGYSVSREKKESFPLTVTSAQKNPTAFYLCASRGGMMDRGKTGGYTFGSGTRLTVV.

The chain has TRBV27 and TRBJ1-6, with TRBD1 identical over 7 bases. The CDR3 has 15 amino acids. CDR1 is MNHEY, CDR2 SMNVEV, per germline (reference sequence). Trimming cost V 5 bases and J 7 bases; bases outside gene matches: 8. DNA of the CDR3: TGTGCCAGCAGTACGACAGGGCCCCAAAATTCACCCCTCCACTTT. It yields the protein CASSTTGPQNSPLHF.

About this clone itself: One junction end does not reproduce the germline sequence, and a read error may be involved. The genes are TRBV6-5 and TRBJ1-1; D is undetermined. CDR3 length equals 13 residues. CDR1 is MNHEY, CDR2 SVGAGI, per germline. CDR3 coding DNA: TGTGCCAGCCGTCTTGTTATTAACACTGAATCTTTCTTT. This codes for CASRLVINTESFF.

The gene calls are TRBV19 and TRBJ2-5; 12 bases match TRBD2. The CDR3 sequence is 15 residues long. Germline CDR1 LNHDA, CDR2 SQIVND (reference sequence). V lost 4 bases to trimming and J lost 5 bases; unmatched junction nucleotides: 5. The DNA for the CDR3 is TGTGCCAGTAGTACTAGCGGGGGGGCCTTGGAGACCCAGTACTTC. Translated, it gives CASSTSGGALETQYF.

The J gene is TRBJ2-5, the V gene TRBV29-1; either TRBD1 or TRBD2 may fit D (6 bases each). This CDR3 comprises 13 residues. With 7 bases removed from V and 5 bases from J, the gap between germline ends came to 17 bases. Germline-derived CDR1 and CDR2 are SQVTM and ANQGSEA. CDR3 in amino acids: CSGGALPGETQYF. The CDR3 DNA is TGCAGCGGGGGGGCTCTCCCCGGGGAGACCCAGTACTTC. Combining the CDR3 with reference TRBV29-1 and TRBJ2-5 gives the whole variable domain SAVISQKPSRDICQRGTSLTIQCQVDSQVTMMFWYRQQPGQSLTLIATANQGSEATYESGFVIDKFPISRPNLTFSTLTVSNMSPEDSSIYLCSGGALPGETQYFGPGTRLLVL.

V gene TRBV6-1 combines with J gene TRBJ1-3; D remains ambiguous. Trimming cost V 2 bases and J 2 bases, with 7 bases left between them. Germline loops: CDR1 MNHNS, CDR2 SASEGT. The CDR3 totals 14 residues. CDR3 sequence: CASSEIVTGNTIYF. In nucleotides, the CDR3 is TGTGCCAGCAGTGAAATAGTCACTGGAAACACCATATATTTT.

The sample holds one count of this clone. The chain employs TRBV9 and TRBJ1-2; TRBD1 might be the D (6 bases). The germline V and J ends were trimmed by 4 bases and 1 base, with 17 bases remaining between them. The germline gives CDR1 SGDLS, CDR2 YYNGEE. The CDR3 is 16 amino acids. The CDR3 loop reads CASSPSLWTVNYGYTF. The CDR3 DNA reads TGTGCCAGCAGCCCAAGCTTATGGACAGTTAACTATGGCTACACCTTC.

The chain combines TRBV2 with TRBJ1-3; no definite D call. The V gene lost 6 bases and the J gene lost 4 bases, with 7 bases spanning the gap. The CDR3 runs 12 residues. Germline V gene data show CDR1 as SNHLY and CDR2 as FYNNEI. The CDR3 DNA sequence: TGTGCCAGCAGAGGTCCCGGAAACACCATATATTTT. Its translation: CASRGPGNTIYF.

The J gene is TRBJ1-1, the V gene TRBV6-5, with D hard to call. This CDR3 comprises 14 residues. Trimming removed 0 bases from V and 0 bases from J, with 5 bases in between. CDR1 MNHEY and CDR2 SVGAGI come from the germline V gene. The CDR3 region is CASSYSFLNTEAFF. For the CDR3, the DNA is TGTGCCAGCAGTTACTCGTTCCTGAACACTGAAGCTTTCTTT.

V gene TRBV30 combines with J gene TRBJ1-1, with unresolved D. Trimming removed 3 bases at V and 6 bases at J, with 17 bases between. Germline-derived CDR1 and CDR2 are GTSNPN and SVGIG (reference sequence). CDR3 length: 14 residues. CDR3 sequence: CAWSRKLSVPEAFF. The CDR3 DNA is TGTGCCTGGAGCCGCAAGTTATCGGTCCCTGAAGCTTTCTTT.

The V gene is TRBV5-1, the J gene TRBJ1-3; D unresolved. The CDR3 covers 16 residues. V lost 0 bases, J lost 0 bases, and 10 bases lay in between. From germline, CDR1 is SGHRS and CDR2 YFSETQ. The CDR3 DNA reads as TGCGCCAGCAGCTTGGACGGGGTGAGCTCTGGAAACACCATATATTTT. Protein product: CASSLDGVSSGNTIYF.

This clone was seen a single time. V usage is TRBV6-5 and J usage is TRBJ2-3; no definite D call. This CDR3 is 14 amino acids long. V was shortened by 6 bases and J by 5 bases, with 15 bases between the two germline ends. Per the germline V gene, CDR1 is MNHEY and CDR2 is SVGAGI. Here the CDR3 DNA reads TGTGCCAGCAGGGAGATGGCAGGCCTAGATACGCAGTATTTT. As protein: CASREMAGLDTQYF.

The chain uses TRBV28 and TRBJ2-3; TRBD1 agrees at 9 bases. The CDR3 consists of 15 residues. Unmatched junction bases numbered 7, after V lost 6 bases and J lost 3 bases. CDR1 and CDR2 from the germline V gene are MDHEN and SYDVKM. In DNA form, the CDR3 reads TGTGCCAGCAGAGACGGACAGGGGATTACAGATACGCAGTATTTT. It translates to CASRDGQGITDTQYF.

This chain connects TRBV9 to TRBJ1-2; no firm D call. The length of the CDR3 is 15 residues. V shed 0 bases and J shed 3 bases, with 12 bases lying between them. CDR1 is SGDLS, CDR2 YYNGEE, per germline. The CDR3 region is CASSVVEPGDYGYTF. DNA for the CDR3: TGTGCCAGCAGCGTAGTAGAGCCAGGTGACTATGGCTACACCTTC. Full variable domain (remainder filled in from reference TRBV9 and TRBJ1-2): DSGVTQTPKHLITATGQRVTLRCSPRSGDLSVYWYQQSLDQGLQFLIQYYNGEERAKGNILERFSAQQFPDLHSELNLSSLELGDSALYFCASSVVEPGDYGYTFGSGTRLTVV.

This chain uses TRBV6-5 with TRBJ2-7; D unresolved. The CDR3 sequence is 12 residues long. Trimming removed 5 bases from V and 6 bases from J, with 11 bases in between. Germline assignment: CDR1 MNHEY and CDR2 SVGAGI. The CDR3 nucleotides are TGTGCCAGCAGTGAAGGCGAGGTCGAGCAGTACTTC. Its protein is CASSEGEVEQYF.

This chain connects TRBV19 to TRBJ1-6; 9 bases match TRBD1. Germline assignment: CDR1 LNHDA and CDR2 SQIVND (reference sequence). The CDR3 covers 15 residues. Trimming removed 6 bases from V and 10 bases from J; junction bases left unmatched: 10. CDR3 region: CASRTQGAFGSPLHF. The CDR3 nucleotides are TGTGCCAGTAGAACACAGGGGGCATTCGGATCACCCCTCCACTTT.

The V and J genes are TRBV27 and TRBJ2-4, with 7 nucleotides matching TRBD1. The V gene end was trimmed by 6 bases and the J gene end by 0 bases; junction bases not matched to a gene: 8. Germline V CDR1 and CDR2: MNHEY, SMNVEV (reference sequence). The CDR3 is made up of 16 amino acids. CDR3 nucleotides: TGTGCCAGCAGCCAGACAGGGACACTAGCCAAAAACATTCAGTACTTC. Its protein product is CASSQTGTLAKNIQYF.